Sequencing of this T cell receptor beta chain was carried out in a study of shared clonotypes between healthy human individuals (dated by TCRdb to the early 2020s). Broadly, across the study: The cohort comprised a couple of women and a few men aged 18 to 49 years. Leukapheresis yielded between about 0.9 and 9 billion PBMCs per donor. To estimate repertoire size and how much clonotype sharing occurs between individuals, the study deeply sequenced the blood TCR repertoires of a handful of healthy adults. To increase sequencing depth and limit assay-specific biases, TCR repertoire library preparation and sequencing were carried out by different laboratories using diverse techniques. General study outcomes and caveats: Pairwise subsampling indicated that sequencing depth was expected to affect the degree of clonotype sharing among donors. The small number of donors limited the genetic and exposure-history diversity represented. Sampling was restricted to blood, and TCR repertoires in tissues likely differ from the TCR repertoires found in blood.

V was cut back by 4 bases and J by 4 bases, leaving a gap of 11 bases between them. The germline V gene provides CDR1 SGHRS and CDR2 YFSETQ. Reading from cysteine to phenylalanine, the CDR3 counts 13 amino acids. The entry retains the CDR3 DNA only, 39 bases that are in frame from base 1. Turning to this clone: It has no known antigen specificity. No much larger clone exists at a distance of one base, and base qualities are not known.

Using the deep immunoSEQ assay, TCR CDR3 regions were amplified from genomic DNA by multiplex PCR. Extracted genomic DNA from each cell subset was spread evenly across all wells of several immunoSEQ 96-well plates, with each plate serving as a replicate. For unsorted PBMC, roughly 270 ng genomic DNA, equal to about 29,000 T cell genomes, was loaded into each replicate PCR. Ten immunoSEQ deep assay plates were used to sequence the unsorted PBMC genomic DNA. Purified libraries were quantified with a Qubit 3.0 fluorometer, sized on a Bioanalyzer 2100, and re-quantified with the KAPA Library Quantification kit. A separate single-read 150-cycle Illumina NextSeq 550 flow cell was used to sequence each immunoSEQ 96-well plate. The original pipeline was this. Because only junctional sequences without quality scores were contained in the immunoSEQ output, filtering matching that applied to full-length reads could not be performed. Sequences were annotated with PyIR, a Python wrapper for IgBLAST v1.9, and V/J genes and CDR3 were assigned using IMGT germline references. Any read was removed if the V/J assignment was weak (E-value above 1e-6), the CDR3 was missing, or the read contained stop codons, out-of-frame junctions, or ambiguous translated residues. V3J clonotypes were defined by identical inferred V gene, J gene, and CDR3 amino acid sequence. The percentage overlap between two repertoires was calculated by dividing the number of shared unique clonotypes by the size of the smaller repertoire. RTK rarefaction, the Chao1 estimator, and Recon v2.1 estimates of unobserved clonotypes were used to assess repertoire richness. In TCRdb, the immuneACCESS table is reduced to in-frame sequences with V and J assigned. These tables do not hold every clone; where another copy was compared, an unresolved V gene accounts for under half, and the others remain unexplained. From that table come the V and J calls and clone size; the DNA was used to work out D and trimming. Present in this sample are about 470,000 clones, about 85% of which were seen just once. Of the sample, less than 15% falls within the top ten clones.

The donors were healthy, HIV-negative adults who had no recently reported acute infections or vaccinations. Only Caucasian adults living in Nashville, Tennessee, USA were represented among the donors. In the unsorted samples, roughly 90 million PBMCs were counted, and genomic DNA was extracted using the QIAamp DNA Blood Mini kit. After blood collection by leukapheresis, PBMCs were isolated using Ficoll-Histopaque density gradient centrifugation and then cryopreserved in the vapor phase of liquid nitrogen. The V and J genes are TRBV5-1 and TRBJ1-1; TRBD1 is a possible D gene, resting on 5 matching bases. The receptor was isolated from a woman aged 40 to 50 in good health. Some clones in this sample may be carry-over from other donors' samples. Material for sequencing was PBMCs. The CDR3 region reads CASSRDVATEAFF. The nucleotides are TGCGCCAGCAGCCGGGACGTGGCCACTGAAGCTTTCTTT.